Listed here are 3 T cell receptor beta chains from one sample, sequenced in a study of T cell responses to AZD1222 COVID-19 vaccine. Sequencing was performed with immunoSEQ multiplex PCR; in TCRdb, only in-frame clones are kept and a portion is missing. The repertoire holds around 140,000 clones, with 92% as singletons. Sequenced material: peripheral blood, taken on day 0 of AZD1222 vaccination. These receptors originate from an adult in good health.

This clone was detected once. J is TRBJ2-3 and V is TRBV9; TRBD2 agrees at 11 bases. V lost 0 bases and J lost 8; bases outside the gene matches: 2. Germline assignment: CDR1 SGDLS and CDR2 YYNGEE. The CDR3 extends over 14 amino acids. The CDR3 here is CASSVALAGGTQYF. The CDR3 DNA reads TGTGCCAGCAGCGTAGCTCTAGCGGGGGGTACGCAGTATTTT.

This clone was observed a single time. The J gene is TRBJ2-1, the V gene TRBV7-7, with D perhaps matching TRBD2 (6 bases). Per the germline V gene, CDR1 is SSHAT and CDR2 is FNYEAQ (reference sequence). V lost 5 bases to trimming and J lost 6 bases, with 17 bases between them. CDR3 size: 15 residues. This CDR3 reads CASSKSRTTTNEQFF. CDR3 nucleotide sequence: TGTGCCAGCAGCAAAAGCAGGACTACCACCAATGAGCAGTTCTTC.

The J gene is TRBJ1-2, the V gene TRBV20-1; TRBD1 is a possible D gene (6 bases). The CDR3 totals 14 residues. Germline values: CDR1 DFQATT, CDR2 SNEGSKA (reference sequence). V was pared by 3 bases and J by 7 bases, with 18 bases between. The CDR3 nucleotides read TGCAGTGCTAGTGAGGACGGGGGGCTGGTTGGCTACACCTTC. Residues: CSASEDGGLVGYTF.